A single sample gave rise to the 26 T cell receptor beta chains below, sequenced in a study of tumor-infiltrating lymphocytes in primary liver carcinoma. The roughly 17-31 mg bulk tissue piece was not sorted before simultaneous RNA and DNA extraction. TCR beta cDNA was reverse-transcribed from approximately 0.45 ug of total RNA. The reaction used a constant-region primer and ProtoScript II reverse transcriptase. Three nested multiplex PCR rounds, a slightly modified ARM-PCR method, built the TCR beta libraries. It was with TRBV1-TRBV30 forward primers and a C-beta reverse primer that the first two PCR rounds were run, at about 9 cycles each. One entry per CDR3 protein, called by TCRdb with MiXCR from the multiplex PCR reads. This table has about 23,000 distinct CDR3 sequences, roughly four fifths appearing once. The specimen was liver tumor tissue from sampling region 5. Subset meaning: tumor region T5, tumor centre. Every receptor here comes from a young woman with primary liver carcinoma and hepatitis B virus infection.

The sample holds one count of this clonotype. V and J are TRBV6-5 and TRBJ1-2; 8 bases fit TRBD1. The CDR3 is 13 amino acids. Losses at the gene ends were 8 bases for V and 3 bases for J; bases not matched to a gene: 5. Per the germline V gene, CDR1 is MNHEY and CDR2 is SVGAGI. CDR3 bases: TGTGCCAGCTGTCAGACAGGGGACTATGGCTACACCTTC. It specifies CASCQTGDYGYTF.

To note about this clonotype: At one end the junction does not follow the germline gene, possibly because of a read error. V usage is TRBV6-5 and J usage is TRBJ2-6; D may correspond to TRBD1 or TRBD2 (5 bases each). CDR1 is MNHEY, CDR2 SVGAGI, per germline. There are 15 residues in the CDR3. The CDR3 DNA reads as TGTGCCAAGAGCAATTGGGACCCTGGGACCAACGTCCTAACTTTC. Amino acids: CAKSNWDPGTNVLTF.

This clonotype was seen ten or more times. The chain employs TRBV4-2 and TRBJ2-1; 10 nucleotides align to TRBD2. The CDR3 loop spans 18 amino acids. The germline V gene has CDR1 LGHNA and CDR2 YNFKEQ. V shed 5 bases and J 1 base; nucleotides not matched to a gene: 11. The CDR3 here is CASSLFLAGDGSYNEQFF. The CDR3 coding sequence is TGTGCCAGCAGCTTGTTTCTAGCGGGAGACGGTTCCTACAATGAGCAGTTCTTC.

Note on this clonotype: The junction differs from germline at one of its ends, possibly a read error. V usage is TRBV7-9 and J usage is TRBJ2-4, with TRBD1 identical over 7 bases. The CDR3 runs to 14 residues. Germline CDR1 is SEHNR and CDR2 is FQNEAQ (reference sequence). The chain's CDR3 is CANSNRGPKNIQHF. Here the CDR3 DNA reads TGTGCCAACAGCAACAGGGGCCCCAAAAACATTCAGCACTTC.

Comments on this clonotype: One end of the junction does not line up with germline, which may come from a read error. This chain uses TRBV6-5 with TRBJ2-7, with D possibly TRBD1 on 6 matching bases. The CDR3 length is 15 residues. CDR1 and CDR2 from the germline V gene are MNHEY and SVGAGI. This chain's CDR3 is CACSCKDSSSYEQCF. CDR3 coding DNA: TGTGCCTGTAGTTGCAAGGACAGCAGCTCCTACGAGCAGTGCTTC.

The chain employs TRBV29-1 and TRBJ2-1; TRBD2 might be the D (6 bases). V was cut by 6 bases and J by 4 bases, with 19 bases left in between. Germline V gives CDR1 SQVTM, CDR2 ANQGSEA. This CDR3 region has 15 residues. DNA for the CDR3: TGCAGCGTACATACCGGACTACACAAATACAATGAGCAGTTCTTC. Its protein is CSVHTGLHKYNEQFF.

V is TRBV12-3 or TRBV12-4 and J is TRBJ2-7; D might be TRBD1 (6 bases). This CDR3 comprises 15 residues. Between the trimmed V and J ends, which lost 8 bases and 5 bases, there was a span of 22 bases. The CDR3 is CASLHSGTQGHEQYF. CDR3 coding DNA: TGTGCCAGCCTACATTCCGGTACACAGGGTCACGAGCAGTACTTC.

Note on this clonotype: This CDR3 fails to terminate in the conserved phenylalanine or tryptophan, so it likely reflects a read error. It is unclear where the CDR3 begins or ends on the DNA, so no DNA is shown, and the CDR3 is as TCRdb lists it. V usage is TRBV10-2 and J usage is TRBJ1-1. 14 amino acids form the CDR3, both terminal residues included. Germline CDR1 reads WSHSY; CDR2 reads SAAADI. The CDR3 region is CACSESKAGTEPFL.

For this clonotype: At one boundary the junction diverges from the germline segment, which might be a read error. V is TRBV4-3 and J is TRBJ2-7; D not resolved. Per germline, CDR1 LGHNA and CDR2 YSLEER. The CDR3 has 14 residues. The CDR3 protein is CANSHTALSTEQYF. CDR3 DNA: TGCGCCAACAGCCATACTGCCCTTTCCACCGAGCAGTACTTC.

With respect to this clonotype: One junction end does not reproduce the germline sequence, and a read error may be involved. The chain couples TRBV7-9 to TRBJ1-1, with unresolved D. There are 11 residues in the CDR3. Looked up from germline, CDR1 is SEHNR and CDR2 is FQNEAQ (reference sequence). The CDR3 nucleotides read TGTACCAGCAGTTTCGGTCTTCAGGCTTTCTTT. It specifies CTSSFGLQAFF.

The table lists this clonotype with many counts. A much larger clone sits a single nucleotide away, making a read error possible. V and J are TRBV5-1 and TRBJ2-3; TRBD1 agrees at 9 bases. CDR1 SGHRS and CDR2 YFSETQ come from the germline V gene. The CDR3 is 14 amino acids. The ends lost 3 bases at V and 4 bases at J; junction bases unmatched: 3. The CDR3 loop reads CASSSQGAADTQYF. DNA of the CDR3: TGCGCCAGCAGCTCACAGGGGGCGGCAGATACGCAGTATTTT.

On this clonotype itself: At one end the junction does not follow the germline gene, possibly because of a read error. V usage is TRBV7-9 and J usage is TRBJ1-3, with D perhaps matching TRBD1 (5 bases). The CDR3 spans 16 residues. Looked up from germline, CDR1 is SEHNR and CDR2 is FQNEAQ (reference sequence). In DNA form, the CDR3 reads TGTGCCAGCAGCTCGTCGGACATGGGGCTGAGGAACACCATATATTTC. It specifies CASSSSDMGLRNTIYF. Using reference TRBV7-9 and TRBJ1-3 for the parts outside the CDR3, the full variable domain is DTGVSQNPRHKITKRGQNVTFRCDPISEHNRLYWYRQTLGQGPEFLTYFQNEAQLEKSRLLSDRFSAERPKGSFSTLEIQRTEQGDSAMYLCASSSSDMGLRNTIYFGEGSWLTVV.

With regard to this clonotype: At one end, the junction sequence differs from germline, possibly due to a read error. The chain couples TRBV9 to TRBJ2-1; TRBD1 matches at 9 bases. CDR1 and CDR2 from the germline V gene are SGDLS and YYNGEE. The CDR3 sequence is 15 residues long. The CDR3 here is CASNVEGQGRNEQLF. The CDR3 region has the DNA TGTGCCAGCAACGTAGAGGGACAGGGCCGCAATGAGCAGCTCTTC. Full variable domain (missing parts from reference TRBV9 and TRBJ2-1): DSGVTQTPKHLITATGQRVTLRCSPRSGDLSVYWYQQSLDQGLQFLIQYYNGEERAKGNILERFSAQQFPDLHSELNLSSLELGDSALYFCASNVEGQGRNEQLFGPGTRLTVL.

The CDR3: CASSYGVAGLYEQYF. CDR3 DNA sequence: TGTGCCAGCAGCTACGGAGTAGCGGGACTCTACGAGCAGTACTTC. The chain employs TRBV7-9 and TRBJ2-7, with 8 bases aligning to TRBD2. This CDR3 has 15 amino acids. Germline trimming cut 4 bases from V and 3 bases from J; bases unmatched to any gene: 8. Germline V gene sequence: CDR1 SEHNR, CDR2 FQNEAQ (reference sequence).

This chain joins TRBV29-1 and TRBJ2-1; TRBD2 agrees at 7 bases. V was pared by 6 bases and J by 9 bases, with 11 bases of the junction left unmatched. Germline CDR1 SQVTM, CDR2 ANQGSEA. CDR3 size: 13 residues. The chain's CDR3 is CSVRGVGGSEQFF. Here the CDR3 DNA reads TGCAGCGTCCGTGGGGTGGGGGGGAGTGAGCAGTTCTTC.

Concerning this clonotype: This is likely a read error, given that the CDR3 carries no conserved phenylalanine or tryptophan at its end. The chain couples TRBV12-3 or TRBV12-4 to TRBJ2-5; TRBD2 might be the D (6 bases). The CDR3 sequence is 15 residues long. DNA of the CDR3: TGTGTCGGCAGCACCTACCCCGGGAGCGTAGAGACCCAGTACTCC. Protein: CVGSTYPGSVETQYS.

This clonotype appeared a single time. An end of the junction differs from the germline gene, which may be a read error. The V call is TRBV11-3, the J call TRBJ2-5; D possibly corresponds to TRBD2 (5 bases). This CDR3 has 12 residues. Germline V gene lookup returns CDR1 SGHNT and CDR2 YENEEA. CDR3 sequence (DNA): TGTGCCAGCAGTTCCGACTGGGAGACCCATTACTTC. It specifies CASSSDWETHYF.

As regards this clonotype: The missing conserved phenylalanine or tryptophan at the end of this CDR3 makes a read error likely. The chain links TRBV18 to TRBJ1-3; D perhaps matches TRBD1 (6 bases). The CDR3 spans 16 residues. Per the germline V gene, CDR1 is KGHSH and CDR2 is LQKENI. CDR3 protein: CASSRTGTVLGSTIYL. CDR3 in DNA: TGTGCCAGCTCACGTACAGGGACCGTCCTTGGAAGCACCATATATCTT.

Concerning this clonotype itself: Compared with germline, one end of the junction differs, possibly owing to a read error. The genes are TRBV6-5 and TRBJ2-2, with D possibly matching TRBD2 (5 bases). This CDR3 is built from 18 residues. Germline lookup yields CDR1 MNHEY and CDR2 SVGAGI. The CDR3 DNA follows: TGTGCCGGCAGTTACTCGAGTAGCGCCCCAAGACGGACCGGGGAGCTGTTTTTT. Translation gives CAGSYSSSAPRRTGELFF.

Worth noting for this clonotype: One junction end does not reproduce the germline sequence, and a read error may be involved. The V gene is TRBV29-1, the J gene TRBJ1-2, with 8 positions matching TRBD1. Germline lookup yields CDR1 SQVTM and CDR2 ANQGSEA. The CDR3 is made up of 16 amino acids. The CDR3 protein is CSVANFGQGIFYGYTF. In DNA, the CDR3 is TGCAGCGTTGCAAATTTTGGACAGGGAATATTCTATGGGTACACCTTC.

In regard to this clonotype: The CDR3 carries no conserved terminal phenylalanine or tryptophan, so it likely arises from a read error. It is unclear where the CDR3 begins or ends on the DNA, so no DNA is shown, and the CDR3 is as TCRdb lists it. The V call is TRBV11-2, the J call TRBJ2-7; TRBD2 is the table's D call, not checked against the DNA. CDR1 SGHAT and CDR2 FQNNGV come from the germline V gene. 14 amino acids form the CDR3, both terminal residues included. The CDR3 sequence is CASSPPGLHYEQCY.

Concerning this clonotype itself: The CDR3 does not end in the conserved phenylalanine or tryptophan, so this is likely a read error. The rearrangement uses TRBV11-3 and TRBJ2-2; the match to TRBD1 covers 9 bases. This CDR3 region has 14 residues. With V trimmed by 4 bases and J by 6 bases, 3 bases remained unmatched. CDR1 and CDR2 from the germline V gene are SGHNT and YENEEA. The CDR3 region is CASSSYRGPGELFP. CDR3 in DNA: TGTGCCAGCAGCTCCTACAGGGGGCCCGGGGAGCTGTTTCCC.

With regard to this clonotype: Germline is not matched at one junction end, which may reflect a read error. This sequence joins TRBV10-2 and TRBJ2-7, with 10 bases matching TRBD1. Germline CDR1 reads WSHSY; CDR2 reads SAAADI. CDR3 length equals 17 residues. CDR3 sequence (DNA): TGCGCCAGCAGTGACTTTCTCCTAGGACAGGGGGACCGCGAGCAGTATTTC. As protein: CASSDFLLGQGDREQYF.

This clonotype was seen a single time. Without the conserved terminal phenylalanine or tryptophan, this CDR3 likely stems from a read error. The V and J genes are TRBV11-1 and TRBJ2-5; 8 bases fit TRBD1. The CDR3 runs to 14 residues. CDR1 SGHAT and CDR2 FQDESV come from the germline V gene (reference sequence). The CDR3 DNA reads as TGTACCGGCAGCTGGGCAGGGGGCACTAGAACCCAGTACTCC. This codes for CTGSWAGGTRTQYS.

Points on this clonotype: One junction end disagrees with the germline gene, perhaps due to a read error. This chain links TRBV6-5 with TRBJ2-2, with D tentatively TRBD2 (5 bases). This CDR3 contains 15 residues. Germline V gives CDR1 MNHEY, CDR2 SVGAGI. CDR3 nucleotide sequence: TGTGCCACCAGTCCGCGGAGAGGGTTCATCGGGGAGCTGTTTTTT. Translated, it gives CATSPRRGFIGELFF.

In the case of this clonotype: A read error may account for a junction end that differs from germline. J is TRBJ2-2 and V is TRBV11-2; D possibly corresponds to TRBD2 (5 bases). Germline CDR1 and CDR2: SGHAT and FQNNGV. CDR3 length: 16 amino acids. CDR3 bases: TGTGCCAGCAGCTCGACACGTAGTTGGAGGTCCGGGGTGCTGTTTTTT. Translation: CASSSTRSWRSGVLFF.